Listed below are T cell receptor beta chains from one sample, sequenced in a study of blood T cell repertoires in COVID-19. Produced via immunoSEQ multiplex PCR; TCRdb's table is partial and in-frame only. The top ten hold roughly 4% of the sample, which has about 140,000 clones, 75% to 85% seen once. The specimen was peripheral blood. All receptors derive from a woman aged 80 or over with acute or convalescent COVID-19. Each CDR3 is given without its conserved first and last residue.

AIRFILGQGNYGYT | TRBJ1-2 | TRBV10-3
ASLPSSTGNTIY | TRBJ1-3 | TRBV19
ASSSGTFHEQY | TRBJ2-7 | TRBV5-1
ASSLTRTGSTDTQY | TRBJ2-3 | TRBV7-9
ASSPKTLLAKNIQY | TRBJ2-4 | TRBV27
ASSSGTTFYEQY | TRBJ2-7 | TRBV18
ASSLLRGRQSYTEAF | TRBJ1-1 | TRBV27
ASSMGSGGSYNEQF | TRBJ2-1 | TRBV19
ASSLTDRAGKNIQY | TRBJ2-4 | TRBV7-6
ASSYDRGDQPQH | TRBJ1-5 | TRBV2
ASSPRDRGQPQH | TRBJ1-5 | TRBV7-8
ASSLAKQGLFTNEKLF | TRBJ1-4 | TRBV7-9
ASSSGQGAGNSPLH | TRBJ1-6 | TRBV27
ASSLGDRAFQPQH | TRBJ1-5 | TRBV7-2
ASRGDRVGTEAF | TRBJ1-1 | TRBV6-5
ASSPWRTAYEQY | TRBJ2-7 | TRBV27
ASRHRDRRNTIY | TRBJ1-3 | TRBV19
ASSPGGQPGGAF | TRBJ1-1 | TRBV18
ASSAGTFNTEAF | TRBJ1-1 | TRBV6-5
ASREKPGLQETQY | TRBJ2-5 | TRBV7-9
ASSLHGGGAF | TRBJ1-1 | TRBV5-6
SVEDLQGANYGYT | TRBJ1-2 | TRBV29-1
AWSYWDRPYEQY | TRBJ2-7 | TRBV30
ASSQNGFTGELF | TRBJ2-2 | TRBV7-2
ASSLTGQNSPLH | TRBJ1-6 | TRBV27
ASSLVRGTYNEQF | TRBJ2-1 | TRBV5-4
ASSLDRAGAIYNEQF | TRBJ2-1 | TRBV27
SVVPDRRSDEQF | TRBJ2-1 | TRBV29-1
ASSLAPGQGWGGYT | TRBJ1-2 | TRBV7-8
ASSLGGTHLNTEAF | TRBJ1-1 | TRBV5-6
ASSFSGSSETQY | TRBJ2-5 | TRBV5-5
ASNPQGAANEKLF | TRBJ1-4 | TRBV2
ATSRGHLTGGYGYT | TRBJ1-2 | TRBV15
ASSSQGLGNTIY | TRBJ1-3 | TRBV19
ASRASGTGTSGNTIY | TRBJ1-3 | TRBV10-2
ASSYSSKAPGGYT | TRBJ1-2 | TRBV6-5
ASSHSAGGGTESTYEQY | TRBJ2-7 | TRBV3-1/TRBV3-2
ASSLDTRQPQH | TRBJ1-5 | TRBV5-4
ASSLKGYRGKVGHEQF | TRBJ2-1 | TRBV7-6
ASSSLDLLV | TRBJ1-2 | TRBV7-9
ASGGIYNEQF | TRBJ2-1 | TRBV27
ASSSLWAGTNTEAF | TRBJ1-1 | TRBV7-8
ASSPHFGREAYNEQF | TRBJ2-1 | TRBV11-3
ASSLSGQGNEKLF | TRBJ1-4 | TRBV5-8